Sequencing of this TCR beta chain was carried out in a study of blood T cell repertoires in COVID-19. Across the whole study: The United States, Italy and Spain were the sources of the acute and convalescent COVID-19 samples. PBMCs, B-cell-depleted T cells, or T cells were the source of the cDNA or gDNA that made up the material.

Original processing methods: It was from reference gene primer amplification that nucleated cell counts were estimated. Using immunoSEQ multiplex PCR, the repertoire was profiled, and TCRdb retains in-frame clones only, with some absent. V, J and clone size are taken as reported in that table, and D and trimming were inferred from the DNA itself. This sample carries 100,000 or so clones, about four fifths of them seen once, and the ten largest clones take 8% to 9.5%. This sequence was found in an older woman with acute or convalescent COVID-19. The sequencing sample was made of peripheral blood.

CDR3 DNA sequence: TGTGCCAGTAGTATTGGAACTAGCGGTTCCTACGAGCAGTACTTC. This translates into CASSIGTSGSYEQYF. The chain employs TRBV19 and TRBJ2-7; 8 nucleotides agree with TRBD2. Germline values: CDR1 LNHDA, CDR2 SQIVND (reference sequence). The CDR3 contains 15 residues. V lost 3 bases, J lost 1 base, and 5 bases stayed unmatched.